Listed here are 4 T cell receptor beta chains from one sample, sequenced in a study of T cell repertoires in cytomegalovirus infection. TCRdb re-called the reads through MiXCR, storing one row per CDR3 protein. This sample carries about 500,000 distinct CDR3 sequences, more than 30% of them seen once, and the ten largest clones take 15% to 20%. Which antigens these TCRs recognize remains unknown. Sequenced here: cultured PBMCs, sampled from culture after CMV antigen stimulation. Receptors were obtained from a human donor in good health (CMV status not recorded). Some clones in this sample may be carry-over from other donors' samples.

The chain has TRBV5-5 and TRBJ1-5; D is unclear. This CDR3 contains 18 residues. Germline V gene lookup returns CDR1 SGHKS and CDR2 YYEKEE (reference sequence). V was clipped by 4 bases and J by 0 bases, with 20 bases between them. The CDR3 is CASSPLGGLLPSNQPQHF. CDR3 sequence (DNA): TGTGCCAGCAGCCCGCTAGGAGGGTTACTACCTAGCAATCAGCCCCAGCATTTT. Complete variable domain (other parts from reference TRBV5-5 and TRBJ1-5): DAGVTQSPTHLIKTRGQQVTLRCSPISGHKSVSWYQQVLGQGPQFIFQYYEKEERGRGNFPDRFSARQFPNYSSELNVNALLLGDSALYLCASSPLGGLLPSNQPQHFGDGTRLSIL.

This clonotype was detected ten times or more. This chain joins TRBV7-2 and TRBJ1-1, with TRBD1 identical over 8 bases. The CDR3 sequence is 13 residues long. Germline CDR1 is SGHTA and CDR2 is FQGNSA. V lost 8 bases and J lost 1; bases outside the gene matches: 3. This CDR3 reads CASGQGANTEAFF. CDR3 coding DNA: TGTGCCAGCGGTCAGGGGGCGAACACTGAAGCTTTCTTT.

The chain carries TRBV20-1 and TRBJ1-5; D not certain. The germline V and J ends were trimmed by 0 bases and 0 bases, with 15 bases remaining between them. The germline CDR1 and CDR2 sequences are DFQATT and SNEGSKA (reference sequence). The CDR3 has 17 amino acids. CDR3 sequence reads: CSARDPREGYSNQPQHF. CDR3 nucleotides: TGCAGTGCTAGAGATCCGAGAGAAGGGTATAGCAATCAGCCCCAGCATTTT.

The chain uses TRBV7-2 and TRBJ2-7; 8 bases match TRBD2. The CDR3 is 15 amino acids. CDR1 and CDR2 (germline): SGHTA, FQGNSA. The V gene end was trimmed by 5 bases and the J gene end by 4 bases; junction bases not matched to a gene: 10. Here the CDR3 reads CASSPASSGPYEQYF. CDR3 sequence (DNA): TGTGCCAGCAGCCCTGCCTCTAGCGGGCCGTACGAGCAGTACTTC.